This TCR beta chain was sequenced during a study of OX40 agonist ivuxolimab in advanced cancers. Regarding the study in general: Ivuxolimab was an agonistic, fully human IgG2 monoclonal antibody directed against OX40 (CD134), a costimulatory receptor. Intravenous ivuxolimab was administered to patients every 2 weeks at six dose levels: 0.01, 0.1, 0.3, 1.5, 3 and 10 mg/kg. Of the roughly 52 patients in dose escalation, 19 had hepatocellular carcinoma, around 15 had melanoma, 9 had renal cell carcinoma and 9 had head and neck cancer. A male proportion of nearly 85% and a mean age of roughly 58 years, ranging from 23 to 79, were recorded for the dose-escalation cohort. Patients were allowed to have had prior anti-PD-1, anti-PD-L1 or anti-CTLA-4 therapy, and 40% to 45% of the dose-escalation patients had been treated with checkpoint inhibitors. Partial responses occurred in three dose-escalation patients: two with cutaneous melanoma and one with hepatocellular carcinoma. Peripheral TCRbeta sequencing aimed to test whether ivuxolimab altered TCR sequence diversity and caused clonal T-cell expansion. The paper describes the monotherapy dose-escalation part (N = 52 patients) of the phase I trial of ivuxolimab. What the authors observed across the whole study: After ivuxolimab, more expanded clones were found on average in CD8+ T cells than in CD4+ T cells. Clonal expansion of both CD4+ and CD8+ blood T cells was observed from baseline to week 6 at doses 0.1 to 3.0 mg/kg. Partial responders in the 0.1-3.0 mg/kg groups had among the lowest normalized peripheral clonal expansion, especially among CD8+ T cells. Low levels of normalized T-cell clonal expansion were also seen in some patients who did not respond. The antigen specificity of the clonally expanded peripheral T cells was not determined.

Details on this clone: The antigen it binds to is not known. Base qualities are missing; no much larger clone stands one base away.

For sequencing of the TCRbeta CDR3 region, genomic DNA was extracted from the sorted cells. TCRbeta CDR3 regions were sequenced using the immunoSEQ Assay. TCRdb stores this immuneACCESS table with in-frame sequences only. Part of the clones is absent; in the studies checked, under half of the shortfall reflects unresolved V genes, and no reason is known for the rest. The sample profile shows under 70,000 clones; around 87% of them were found once. Around 6% of the sample rests with the top ten. The trial excluded patients who had a history of autoimmune disease or who were on systemic immunosuppression. Peripheral blood for TCR sequencing was collected from all dose cohorts at baseline, on cycle 4 day 1, and on cycle 7 day 1. The samples were drawn from a first-in-human, open-label, multicenter phase I dose-escalation trial of ivuxolimab. Adults with locally advanced or metastatic melanoma, renal cell, hepatocellular, or head and neck squamous cell carcinoma were enrolled in the trial. Before TCR sequencing, CD4+ T cells and CD8+ T cells were sorted from peripheral blood as separate populations.

The CDR3 runs 18 amino acids, cysteine and phenylalanine included. This entry keeps only the CDR3 DNA: 54 bases, framed from base 1. Based on the germline V gene (reference sequence), the CDR1 and CDR2 sequences are PRHDT and FYEKMQ. V ends up 0 bases short and J 4 bases short, with an unmatched junction base count of 12. This TCR was sampled from an adult with an advanced solid tumor such as melanoma, head and neck, liver or kidney cancer. Recombination joined TRBV13 with TRBJ2-3, with 8 bases matching TRBD2. The specimen was CD4+ or CD8+ T cells sorted from blood, collected in a trial of the OX40 agonist ivuxolimab. The CDR3 protein sequence reads: CASSLGHGTRGKADTQYF. The base sequence is TGTGCCAGCAGCTTAGGCCATGGGACTAGGGGGAAGGCAGATACGCAGTATTTT.